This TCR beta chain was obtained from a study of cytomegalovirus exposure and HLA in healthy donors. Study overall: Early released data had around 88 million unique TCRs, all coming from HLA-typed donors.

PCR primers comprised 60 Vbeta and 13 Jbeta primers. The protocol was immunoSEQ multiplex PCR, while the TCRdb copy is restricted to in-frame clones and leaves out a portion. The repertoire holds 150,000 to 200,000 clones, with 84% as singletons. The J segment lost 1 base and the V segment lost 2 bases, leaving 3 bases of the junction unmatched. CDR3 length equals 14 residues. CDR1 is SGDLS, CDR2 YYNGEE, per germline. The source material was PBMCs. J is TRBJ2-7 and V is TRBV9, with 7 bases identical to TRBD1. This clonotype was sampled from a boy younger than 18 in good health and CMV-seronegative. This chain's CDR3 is CASSVTGQSYEQYF. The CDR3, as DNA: TGTGCCAGCAGCGTTACGGGACAGTCCTACGAGCAGTACTTC.